This T cell receptor (beta chain) came from a study of tumor and adjacent non-tumor tissue in lung cancer. The template was RNA from unsorted bulk tissue. Distant lung tissue was collected more than 3 cm away from the tumor edge. CDR1 MNHNS and CDR2 SASEGT come from the germline V gene. CDR3 size: 16 residues. The study's findings and limits: Shorter survival was associated with higher TCR diversity in tumors.

In regard to this clonotype: Its antigen remains unknown. A junction boundary mismatches the germline segment, possibly from a read error.

Three rounds of nested PCR, following a modified ARM-PCR protocol, produced the TCRbeta library. TCRdb reprocessed the multiplex PCR reads via MiXCR and lists one record per CDR3 protein. The data contain 90,000 to 100,000 distinct CDR3 sequences, around three quarters of them singletons. The sample comprised distant non-tumor lung tissue. The chain is built from TRBV6-1 and TRBJ2-2; no clear D. The clonotype originates from a man aged 60 to 69 with small cell lung cancer. The CDR3 DNA reads TGCGCCAGCAGTGATGACCATGGCATGCCGGCAGGGGAGCTGTTTTTT. This codes for CASSDDHGMPAGELFF.